This TCR beta chain is drawn from a study of blood T cell repertoires in COVID-19. Clones were sequenced by immunoSEQ multiplex PCR, and TCRdb holds only the in-frame ones, with some missing. Found here are roughly 64,000 clones, over 60% of them singletons; the top ten hold approximately 5.6%. CDR1 is MGHRA, CDR2 YSYEKL, per germline. The CDR3 has 16 amino acids. The V gene lost 1 base and the J gene lost 0 bases, with 7 bases spanning the gap. This sequence was found in a human donor in a cohort sampled during active COVID-19. Material: peripheral blood. This sequence joins TRBV4-1 and TRBJ2-6; D is possibly TRBD2 (6 bases). CDR3 region: CASSQGGGSGANVLTF. The DNA of the CDR3 is TGCGCCAGCAGCCAAGGGGGAGGCTCTGGGGCCAACGTCCTGACTTTC.